Each of the 20 T cell receptor beta chains below was sequenced from the same sample in a study of neurological immune-mediated disorders. MiXCR, applied by TCRdb to the 5' RACE reads, yields one record per CDR3 protein. The sample includes 80,000 to 85,000 distinct CDR3 sequences, just over 2.5% of them seen just once. Material for sequencing was PBMCs. The receptor source for this set is a woman under 40 with multiple sclerosis.

This clonotype was seen ten or more times. The rearrangement joins TRBV19 to TRBJ1-5, with D perhaps matching TRBD1 (5 bases). The CDR3 is 13 amino acids. The V and J ends lost 3 bases and 5 bases respectively, with 8 bases between them. Germline V CDR1 and CDR2: LNHDA, SQIVND (reference sequence). The CDR3, as DNA: TGTGCCAGTAGTATGGTGGGGCATCAGCCCCAGCATTTT. It specifies CASSMVGHQPQHF.

This clonotype was detected many times. This chain connects TRBV10-3 to TRBJ2-2; 9 bases map to TRBD2. Per germline, CDR1 ENHRY and CDR2 SYGVKD. The CDR3 loop spans 17 amino acids. The junction had 6 bases not matched to a gene; V was cut back by 0 bases and J by 4 bases. The CDR3 reads CAISESAASGVTGELFF. CDR3 coding DNA: TGTGCCATCAGTGAGTCCGCGGCTAGCGGGGTCACCGGGGAGCTGTTTTTT.

This clonotype was counted at least ten times. V gene TRBV24-1 combines with J gene TRBJ2-1, with 8 bases that match TRBD2. The junction had 4 bases not matched to a gene; V was cut back by 10 bases and J by 0 bases. Germline V gene data show CDR1 as KGHDR and CDR2 as SFDVKD. CDR3 size: 14 residues. CDR3 nucleotides: TGTGCCACAGGGAGCGGGAGCTCCTACAATGAGCAGTTCTTC. It translates to CATGSGSSYNEQFF.

The table lists this clonotype with many counts. V and J are TRBV6-2 or TRBV6-3 and TRBJ2-1, with 8 bases aligning to TRBD1. The CDR3 sequence is 16 residues long. Losses at the gene ends were 6 bases for V and 5 bases for J; bases not matched to a gene: 12. The germline V gene encodes CDR1 MNHEY and CDR2 SVGEGT. CDR3 residues: CASSRVRQGRNNEQFF. DNA for the CDR3: TGTGCCAGCAGCCGGGTGAGACAGGGGAGGAACAATGAGCAGTTCTTC.

The table lists this clonotype with many counts. The CDR3 loop is CASSPGASGWPGTQYF. In DNA, the CDR3 is TGTGCCAGCAGCCCCGGGGCTAGCGGGTGGCCGGGGACCCAGTACTTC. The chain joins TRBV27 to TRBJ2-5; 8 bases map to TRBD2. Trimming cost V 6 bases and J 7 bases; bases outside gene matches: 16. The length of the CDR3 is 16 residues. The germline CDR1 and CDR2 sequences are MNHEY and SMNVEV (reference sequence).

To note about this clonotype: It may be a read error: a sequence one base away is much more abundant. This chain uses TRBV3-1 with TRBJ2-5; no firm D call. CDR1 is LGHDT and CDR2 is YNNKEL in the germline V gene (reference sequence). The CDR3 length is 12 residues. V lost 2 bases and J 3 bases, leaving 4 bases between the germline ends. In nucleotides, the CDR3 is TGTGCCAGCAGCCAAATGGAAGAGACCCAGTACTTC. Translated: CASSQMEETQYF.

In this sample, this clonotype turned up many times. This chain connects TRBV15 to TRBJ1-1; no reliable D call. The ends were cut back, 5 bases at V and 1 base at J, with 11 bases in the middle. The CDR3 loop spans 14 amino acids. Germline V gives CDR1 LNHNV, CDR2 YYDKDF (reference sequence). CDR3 residues: CATSVRQKNTEAFF. DNA for the CDR3: TGTGCCACCAGCGTACGACAAAAGAACACTGAAGCTTTCTTT.

This clonotype came up many times. The V gene is TRBV7-6, the J gene TRBJ2-7; 10 nucleotides agree with TRBD2. Germline trimming cut 5 bases from V and 6 bases from J; bases unmatched to any gene: 7. The germline CDR1 and CDR2 sequences are SGHVS and FNYEAQ. This CDR3 is built from 14 residues. The CDR3 bases are TGTGCCAGCAGCCGATTCAGCGGGAGGGGCGAGCAGTACTTC. It yields the protein CASSRFSGRGEQYF. Combining the CDR3 with reference TRBV7-6 and TRBJ2-7 gives the whole variable domain GAGVSQSPRYKVTKRGQDVALRCDPISGHVSLYWYRQALGQGPEFLTYFNYEAQQDKSGLPNDRFSAERPEGSISTLTIQRTEQRDSAMYRCASSRFSGRGEQYFGPGTRLTVT.

This clonotype was recorded many times. The V call is TRBV11-2, the J call TRBJ1-1, with D possibly TRBD1 on 6 matching bases. V was cut by 5 bases and J by 3 bases, with 7 bases left in between. This CDR3 has 12 residues. Germline CDR1 SGHAT, CDR2 FQNNGV. The CDR3 DNA reads TGTGCCAGCAGCCGGACAGACACTGAAGCTTTCTTT. Translating it yields CASSRTDTEAFF.

This clonotype was counted ten times or more. This chain joins TRBV3-1 and TRBJ2-7, with D perhaps matching TRBD2 (6 bases). V was shortened by 4 bases and J by 3 bases, with 13 bases between the two germline ends. The CDR3 runs to 14 residues. Germline V CDR1 and CDR2: LGHDT, YNNKEL (reference sequence). The CDR3 here is CASSRTNSNYEQYF. The CDR3 region has the DNA TGTGCCAGCAGCCGGACTAACAGTAACTACGAGCAGTACTTC.

About this clonotype itself: A much larger clone lies a single base off, so this may be a read error. The chain combines TRBV7-2 with TRBJ2-7; D not certain. Germline V gene sequence: CDR1 SGHTA, CDR2 FQGNSA. The CDR3 consists of 11 residues. The CDR3 sequence: CASGRSYEKYF. CDR3 sequence (DNA): TGTGCCTCAGGCCGCTCCTACGAGAAGTACTTC.

This clonotype occurred many times. V and J are TRBV2 and TRBJ2-5, with D perhaps TRBD2 (6 bases). CDR1 is SNHLY, CDR2 FYNNEI, per germline. The V gene lost 5 bases and the J gene lost 3 bases, with 19 bases spanning the gap. The length of the CDR3 is 16 residues. In DNA form, the CDR3 reads TGTGCCAGCAGTTTCGGGGGTTTTCCGACCGAAGAGACCCAGTACTTC. Translating gives CASSFGGFPTEETQYF.

This clonotype was counted many times. The genes are TRBV27 and TRBJ2-2; unclear D gene. The CDR3 spans 11 residues. V lost 3 bases and J lost 6, with 2 bases in between. CDR1 is MNHEY, CDR2 SMNVEV, per germline (reference sequence). The DNA of the CDR3 is TGTGCCAGCAGTTTCCCCGGGGAGCTGTTTTTT. Amino acids: CASSFPGELFF.

In this sample, this clonotype turned up many times. The chain links TRBV29-1 to TRBJ2-1, with 8 bases matching TRBD2. The ends lost 6 bases at V and 6 bases at J; junction bases unmatched: 7. Germline V gene sequence: CDR1 SQVTM, CDR2 ANQGSEA. The CDR3 loop spans 13 amino acids. CDR3 amino acids: CSVDNLAGNEQFF. CDR3 in DNA: TGCAGCGTCGACAACCTAGCGGGCAATGAGCAGTTCTTC.

This clonotype was seen ten or more times. V and J are TRBV21-1 and TRBJ1-2; the table's D call of TRBD1 was not tested on the DNA. TRBV21-1 constitutes a pseudogene. The CDR3 loop spans 14 amino acids. The CDR3 sequence is CASSPRGGGEGYTF. CDR3 bases: TGTGCCAGCAGCCCTAGAGGGGGGGGCGAGGGCTACACCTTC.

At least ten counts were recorded for this clonotype. The genes are TRBV12-3 or TRBV12-4 and TRBJ1-2, with D unclear. V lost 6 bases and J 6 bases, leaving 20 bases between the germline ends. The CDR3 is made up of 15 amino acids. The CDR3 region is CASSRPGRPPHGYTF. The CDR3 nucleotides are TGTGCCAGCAGCCGCCCCGGACGGCCTCCCCATGGCTACACCTTC.

This clonotype was recorded at least ten times. This chain uses TRBV10-3 with TRBJ2-5, with D hard to call. The ends were cut back, 2 bases at V and 1 base at J, with 8 bases in the middle. This CDR3 has 14 residues. Germline CDR1 ENHRY, CDR2 SYGVKD. CDR3 coding DNA: TGTGCCATCAGTGAGCCGACTCGCCAAGAGACCCAGTACTTC. Residues: CAISEPTRQETQYF.

This clonotype occurred many times. This sequence joins TRBV2 and TRBJ2-1, with 8 bases that match TRBD2. The junction had 8 bases not matched to a gene; V was cut back by 6 bases and J by 1 base. The CDR3 runs 16 residues. Germline values: CDR1 SNHLY, CDR2 FYNNEI. This CDR3 is CASSGSGGSSYNEQFF. DNA of the CDR3: TGTGCCAGCAGCGGGAGCGGGGGCTCGTCCTACAATGAGCAGTTCTTC.

Many counts were recorded for this clonotype. The chain is built from TRBV5-1 and TRBJ2-7, with a weak D call TRBD2 (6 bases). The germline V gene has CDR1 SGHRS and CDR2 YFSETQ. V was trimmed by 1 base and J by 5 bases, leaving 13 bases between them. This CDR3 spans 14 amino acids. DNA for the CDR3: TGCGCCAGCAGCTTGCGGGAGACTCCCGACGAGCAGTACTTC. Its protein product is CASSLRETPDEQYF.

V and J are TRBV5-5 and TRBJ2-5; D may be TRBD2 (6 bases). The CDR3 contains 14 residues. Trimming left V 3 bases short and J 4 bases short, with 13 bases between. The germline gives CDR1 SGHKS, CDR2 YYEKEE (reference sequence). The CDR3 DNA reads TGTGCCAGCAGCTGGACTCAAGCGGGAGAGACCCAGTACTTC. It specifies CASSWTQAGETQYF. Full variable domain (remainder filled in from reference TRBV5-5 and TRBJ2-5): DAGVTQSPTHLIKTRGQQVTLRCSPISGHKSVSWYQQVLGQGPQFIFQYYEKEERGRGNFPDRFSARQFPNYSSELNVNALLLGDSALYLCASSWTQAGETQYFGPGTRLLVL.